This T cell receptor (beta chain) was sequenced in a study of shared clonotypes between healthy human individuals. Original processing notes: Filtering of immunoSEQ junctional sequences could not match full-length read filtering. The assay was immunoSEQ multiplex PCR, and TCRdb's table has in-frame clones only and misses some. The V and J calls and clone size were taken over from that table, and D and trimming were inferred from the DNA. The sample consists of roughly 2 million clones, approximately 94% of them appearing once. The sequenced material came from naive CD4+ T cells sorted from blood. Specified subset: CD45RA+ positively selected. The TCR sequence derives from a man aged 18 to 30 in good health.

Here the CDR3 DNA reads TGTGCCACGAGAGGCGGGGGCGCGTCGACCGAGCAGTACTTC. Amino acid sequence: CATRGGGASTEQYF. V usage is TRBV19 and J usage is TRBJ2-7, with TRBD2 as a possible D gene (7 bases). The CDR3 is 14 residues long. Germline V CDR1 and CDR2: LNHDA, SQIVND (reference sequence). Between the trimmed V and J ends, which lost 10 bases and 6 bases, there was a span of 22 bases.